A single T cell receptor (beta chain) is shown here with its context. Which antigen it targets is not known. No clone much larger than this one lies a single base away; base qualities are absent. This record comes from a study of CD8 T cells in ankylosing spondylitis (dated by TCRdb to the late 2010s). Regarding the research as a whole: To find TCR variants linked to disease, the study profiled T cell receptor beta repertoires in ankylosing spondylitis patients and healthy donors. The whole study cohort included over a hundred healthy donors and 25 ankylosing spondylitis patients. Peripheral blood was sampled, and synovial fluid was also collected from ankylosing spondylitis patients. Beyond this particular receptor, the publication reports: According to the report, matched synovial fluid samples from ankylosing spondylitis patients were significantly enriched for the disease-linked clones. A TCR beta motif made up of several highly homologous amino acid variants appeared to be characteristic of blood from ankylosing spondylitis patients. The disease-linked clones showed a CD8+ phenotype and occurred at relatively low frequencies in peripheral blood. Some motif variants had previously been reported in the synovial fluid and blood of reactive arthritis patients, which suggests shared mechanisms of disease initiation.

Sequenced on an Illumina HiSeq 2500. Quantitative 5'-RACE with molecular barcodes was used to prepare TCR beta libraries. The original methods were these. Disease-linked TCR variants were identified with a new computational method built on a probabilistic model of VDJ rearrangement. Starting from the raw public reads, TCRdb applied fastp trimming at Q25, assembled clones with MiXCR and retained in-frame beta chains. Rows are combined by CDR3 protein, so each entry shows the most common genes and DNA. TCRdb assigned the V and J calls; the authors' analysis was not used. The sample data list just under 350,000 distinct CDR3 sequences, and roughly 14% of these were observed just once. The ten largest account for approximately 1% of the sample. V gives up 6 bases and J gives up 4 bases, and the segment between their germline ends measures 13 bases. CDR3 length: 13 amino acids, cysteine to phenylalanine. Only the CDR3 part of the read is kept: 39 bases, read in frame from the first base. According to the germline V gene, CDR1 reads SQVTM and CDR2 reads ANQGSEA.

The specimen was blood, either unsorted or a sorted T cell fraction (not recorded which). The source is a male donor with ankylosing spondylitis or in good health (not recorded which). Recombination joined TRBV29-1 with TRBJ2-1; the D gene is possibly TRBD2, with 6 bases matching. In nucleotide form, the sequence is TGCAGCGTCCGACTAGACCGATACAATGAGCAGTTCTTC. It encodes CSVRLDRYNEQFF.